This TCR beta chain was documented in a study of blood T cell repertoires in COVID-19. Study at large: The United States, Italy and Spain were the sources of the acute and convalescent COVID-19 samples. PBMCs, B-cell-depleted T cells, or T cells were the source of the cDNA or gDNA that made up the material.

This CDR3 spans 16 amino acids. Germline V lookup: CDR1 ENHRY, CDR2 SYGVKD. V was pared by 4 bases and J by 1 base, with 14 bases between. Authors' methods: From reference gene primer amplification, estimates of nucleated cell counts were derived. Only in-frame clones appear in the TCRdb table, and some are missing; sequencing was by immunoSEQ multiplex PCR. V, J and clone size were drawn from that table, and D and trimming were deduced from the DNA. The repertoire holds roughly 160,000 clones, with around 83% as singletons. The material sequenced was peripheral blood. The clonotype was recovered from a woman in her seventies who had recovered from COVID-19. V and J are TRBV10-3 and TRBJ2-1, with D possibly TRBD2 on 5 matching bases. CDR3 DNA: TGTGCCATCAGTGGGCTAGCCCAAGGGTCCTACAATGAGCAGTTCTTC. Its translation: CAISGLAQGSYNEQFF.